This TCR beta chain was captured in a study of T cell repertoires in cytomegalovirus infection (dated 2019 in TCRdb). Background on the whole study: The peptide stimulations were aimed at well-studied HLA-B-restricted epitopes as well as recently identified HLA-C-restricted CMV epitopes, whose presentation resists viral immunomodulation. Because public TCR beta signatures pointed to carriage of CMV infection together with the matching HLA type, the HLA type of each donor mattered for the analysis. What the work shows at the level of the full study, not this receptor alone: In both this cohort and an independent roughly 350-donor cohort, the cumulative frequency of public TCR beta family members distinguished carriers of CMV infection plus the relevant HLA type. In the ex vivo response, HLA-C-restricted CMV-specific TCR beta clonotypes were dominant, and in two of eight donors the single most frequent clonotype came from this HLA-C-restricted group.

Reads for this sample came from an Illumina HiSeq 1500. TCRdb reprocessing: public reads trimmed at Q25 with fastp, clones called with MiXCR, in-frame beta chains kept. Merged by CDR3 protein, the rows form single entries marked with the most common genes and DNA. Within this sample are about 110,000 distinct CDR3 sequences, with about 28% of them counted one time only. The biggest ten clones account for around 80% of the sample. Note on this clonotype: It has no known antigen specificity. No base quality information exists; no much larger clone differs at one position.

The treatment or condition label on this specimen signifies: in vitro stimulation with specific CMV peptide epitopes to enrich CMV-specific T cells. The receptor was isolated from a human donor in good health (CMV status not recorded). Some clones in this sample may be carry-over from other donors' samples. The sample in question was CD8+ T cells from cultured PBMCs, obtained from culture after CMV antigen stimulation.

Read as DNA, the sequence is TGTGCCAGCAGTTTATCGCGGACGGCCTATGGCTACACCTTC. Its product reads: CASSLSRTAYGYTF. Recombination joined TRBV27 with TRBJ1-2, with no reliable assignment of the D segment. The germline V gene (reference sequence) sets CDR1 to MNHEY and CDR2 to SMNVEV. V drops 0 bases and J drops 4 bases, leaving 9 bases in between. From cysteine to phenylalanine, the CDR3 is 14 amino acids long. Only the CDR3 region is kept as DNA, spanning 42 bases read in frame from base 1.